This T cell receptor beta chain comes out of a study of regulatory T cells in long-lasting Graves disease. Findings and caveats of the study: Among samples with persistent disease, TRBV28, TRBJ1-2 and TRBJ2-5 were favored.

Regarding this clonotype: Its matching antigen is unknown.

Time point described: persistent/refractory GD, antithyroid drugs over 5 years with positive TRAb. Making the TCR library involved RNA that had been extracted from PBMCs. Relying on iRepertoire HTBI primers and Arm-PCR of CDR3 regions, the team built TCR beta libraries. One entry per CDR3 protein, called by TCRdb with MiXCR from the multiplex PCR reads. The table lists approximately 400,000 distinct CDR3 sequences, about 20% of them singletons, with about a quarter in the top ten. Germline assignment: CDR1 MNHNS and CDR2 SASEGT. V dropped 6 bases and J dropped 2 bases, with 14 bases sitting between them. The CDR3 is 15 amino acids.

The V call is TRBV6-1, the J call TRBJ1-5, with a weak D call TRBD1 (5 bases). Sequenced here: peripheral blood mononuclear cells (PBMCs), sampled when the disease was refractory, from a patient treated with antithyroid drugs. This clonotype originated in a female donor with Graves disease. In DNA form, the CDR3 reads TGTGCCAGCAGCCCCTTAGGGGATGGCAATCAGCCCCAGCATTTT. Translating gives CASSPLGDGNQPQHF.